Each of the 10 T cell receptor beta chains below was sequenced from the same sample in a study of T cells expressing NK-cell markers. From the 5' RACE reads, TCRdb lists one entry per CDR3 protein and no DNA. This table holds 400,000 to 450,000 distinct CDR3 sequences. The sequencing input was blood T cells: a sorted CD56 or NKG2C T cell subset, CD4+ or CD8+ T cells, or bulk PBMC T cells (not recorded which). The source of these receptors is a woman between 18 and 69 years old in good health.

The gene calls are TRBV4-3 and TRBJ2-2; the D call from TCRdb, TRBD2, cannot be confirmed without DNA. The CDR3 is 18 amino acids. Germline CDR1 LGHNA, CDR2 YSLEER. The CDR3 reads CASSQRPPEGNVAGELFF.

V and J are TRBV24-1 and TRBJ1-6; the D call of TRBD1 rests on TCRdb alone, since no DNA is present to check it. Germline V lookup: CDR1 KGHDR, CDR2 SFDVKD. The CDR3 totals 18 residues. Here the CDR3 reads CATSDLHNEQGDNSPLHF.

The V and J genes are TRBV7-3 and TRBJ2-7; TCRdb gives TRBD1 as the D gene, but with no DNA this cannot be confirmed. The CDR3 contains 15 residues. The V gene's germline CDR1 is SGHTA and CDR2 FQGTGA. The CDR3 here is CASSPGTVRLYEQYF.

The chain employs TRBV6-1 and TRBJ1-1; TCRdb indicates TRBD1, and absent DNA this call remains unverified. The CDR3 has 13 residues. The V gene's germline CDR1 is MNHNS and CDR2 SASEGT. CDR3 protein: CASSPGVYTEAFF.

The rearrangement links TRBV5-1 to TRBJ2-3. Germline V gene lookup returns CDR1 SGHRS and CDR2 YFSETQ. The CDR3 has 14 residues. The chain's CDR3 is CASGSSPSTDTQYF.

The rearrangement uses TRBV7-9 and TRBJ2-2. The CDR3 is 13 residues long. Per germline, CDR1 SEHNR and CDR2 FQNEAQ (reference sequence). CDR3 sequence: CASSLVGPGELFF.

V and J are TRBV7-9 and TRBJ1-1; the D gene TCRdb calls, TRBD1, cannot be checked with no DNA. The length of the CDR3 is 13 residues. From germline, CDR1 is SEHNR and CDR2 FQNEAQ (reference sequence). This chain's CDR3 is CASTSLAPPEAFF.

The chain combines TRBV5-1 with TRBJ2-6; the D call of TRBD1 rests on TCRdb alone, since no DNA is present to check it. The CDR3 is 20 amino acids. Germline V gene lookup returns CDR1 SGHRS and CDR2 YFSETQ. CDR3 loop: CASSNRRGADSRPGANVLTF.

This CDR3 is CASSLGLYTEAFF. The chain is built from TRBV7-6 and TRBJ1-1. In germline, CDR1 is SGHVS, CDR2 FNYEAQ. This CDR3 is 13 amino acids long.

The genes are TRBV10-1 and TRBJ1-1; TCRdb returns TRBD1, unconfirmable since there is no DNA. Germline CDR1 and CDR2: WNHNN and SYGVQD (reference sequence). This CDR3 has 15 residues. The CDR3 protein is CASSESMGDGTEAFF.